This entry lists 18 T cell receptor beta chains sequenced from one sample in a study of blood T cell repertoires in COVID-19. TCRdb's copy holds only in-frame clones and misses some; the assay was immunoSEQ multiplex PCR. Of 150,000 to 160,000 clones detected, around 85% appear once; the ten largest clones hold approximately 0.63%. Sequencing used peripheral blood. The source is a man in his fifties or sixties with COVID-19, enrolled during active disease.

CDR3 in DNA: TGCGCCAGCAGTCGACACTCTTCCCGCAGGGGGCAGACTGAAGCTTTCTTT. Translated, it gives CASSRHSSRRGQTEAFF. The genes are TRBV23-1 and TRBJ1-1, with TRBD1 matching 8 bases. TRBV23-1 is an ORF, and what it does is uncertain. V shed 4 bases and J 5 bases; nucleotides not matched to a gene: 15. The CDR3 consists of 17 residues.

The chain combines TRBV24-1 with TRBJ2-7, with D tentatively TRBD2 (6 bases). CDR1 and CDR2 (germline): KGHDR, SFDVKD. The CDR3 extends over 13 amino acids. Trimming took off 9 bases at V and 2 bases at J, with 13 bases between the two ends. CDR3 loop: CATQAGGTYEQYF. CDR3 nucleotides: TGTGCCACCCAAGCGGGCGGAACCTACGAGCAGTACTTC.

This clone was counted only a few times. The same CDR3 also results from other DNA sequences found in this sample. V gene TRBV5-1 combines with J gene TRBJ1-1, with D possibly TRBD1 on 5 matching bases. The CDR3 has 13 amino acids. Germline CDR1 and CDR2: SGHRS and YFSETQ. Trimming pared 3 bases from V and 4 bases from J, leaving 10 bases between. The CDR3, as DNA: TGCGCCAGCAGCTCCCAGGGCGGCACTGAAGCTTTCTTT. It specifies CASSSQGGTEAFF.

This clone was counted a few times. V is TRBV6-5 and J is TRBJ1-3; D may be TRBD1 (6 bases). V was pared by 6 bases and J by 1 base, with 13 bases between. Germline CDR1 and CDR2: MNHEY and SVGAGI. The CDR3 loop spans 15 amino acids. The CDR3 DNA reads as TGTGCCAGCAGCCAGGACAGCGCTTCTGGAAACACCATATATTTT. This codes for CASSQDSASGNTIYF.

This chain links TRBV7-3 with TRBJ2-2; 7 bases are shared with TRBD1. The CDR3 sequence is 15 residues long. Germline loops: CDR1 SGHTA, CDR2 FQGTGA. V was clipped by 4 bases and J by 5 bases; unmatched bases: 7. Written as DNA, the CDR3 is TGTGCCAGCAGCTCGGGGACAGTCAAAACCGGGGAGCTGTTTTTT. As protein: CASSSGTVKTGELFF.

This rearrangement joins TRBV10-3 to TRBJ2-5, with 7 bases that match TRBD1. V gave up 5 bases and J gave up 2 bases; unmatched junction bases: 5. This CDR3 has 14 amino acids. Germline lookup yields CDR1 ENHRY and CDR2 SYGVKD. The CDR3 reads CAISKSGGQETQYF. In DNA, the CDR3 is TGTGCCATCAGTAAATCAGGGGGACAAGAGACCCAGTACTTC.

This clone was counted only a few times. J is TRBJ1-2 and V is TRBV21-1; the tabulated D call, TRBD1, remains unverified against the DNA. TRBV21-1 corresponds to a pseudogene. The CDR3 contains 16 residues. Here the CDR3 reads CASSKEPGQGSNGYTF. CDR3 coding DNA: TGTGCCAGCAGCAAAGAACCGGGACAGGGATCGAATGGCTACACCTTC.

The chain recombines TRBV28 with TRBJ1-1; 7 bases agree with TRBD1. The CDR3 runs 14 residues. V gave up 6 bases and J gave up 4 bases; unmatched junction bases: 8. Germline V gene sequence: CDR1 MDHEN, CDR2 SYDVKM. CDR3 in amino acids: CASSVTGKTTEAFF. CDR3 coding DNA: TGTGCCAGCAGCGTGACAGGGAAGACCACTGAAGCTTTCTTT.

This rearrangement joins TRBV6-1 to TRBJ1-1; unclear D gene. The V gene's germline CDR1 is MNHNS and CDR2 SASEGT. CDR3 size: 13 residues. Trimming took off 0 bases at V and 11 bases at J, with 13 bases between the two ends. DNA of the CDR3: TGTGCCAGCAGTGAAGCGCTACCTCAGGTGGCTTTCTTT. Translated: CASSEALPQVAFF.

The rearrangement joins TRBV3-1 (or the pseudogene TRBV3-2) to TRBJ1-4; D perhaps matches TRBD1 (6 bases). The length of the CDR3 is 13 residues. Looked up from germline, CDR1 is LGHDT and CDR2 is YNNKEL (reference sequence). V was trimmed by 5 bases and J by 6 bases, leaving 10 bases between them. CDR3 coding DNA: TGTGCCAGCAGCGACTCAGGGGATGAAAAACTGTTTTTT. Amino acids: CASSDSGDEKLFF.

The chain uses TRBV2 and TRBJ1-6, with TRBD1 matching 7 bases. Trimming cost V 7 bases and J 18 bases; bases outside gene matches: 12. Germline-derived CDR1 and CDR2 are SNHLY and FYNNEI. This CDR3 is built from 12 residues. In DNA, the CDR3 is TGTGCCAGCACATACCAAAACAGGGGATCCCACTTT. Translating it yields CASTYQNRGSHF.

The CDR3 is CASSPHGGLRTDTQYF. Written as DNA, the CDR3 is TGTGCCAGCAGTCCCCACGGGGGATTACGCACAGATACGCAGTATTTT. The gene calls are TRBV27 and TRBJ2-3, with a possible D match to TRBD2 (6 bases). The germline V and J ends were trimmed by 5 bases and 1 base, with 16 bases remaining between them. CDR3 length: 16 residues. The germline V gene encodes CDR1 MNHEY and CDR2 SMNVEV (reference sequence).

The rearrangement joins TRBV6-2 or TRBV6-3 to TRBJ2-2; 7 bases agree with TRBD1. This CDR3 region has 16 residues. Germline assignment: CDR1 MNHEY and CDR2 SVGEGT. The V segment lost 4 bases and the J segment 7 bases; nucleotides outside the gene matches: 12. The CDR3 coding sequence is TGTGCCAGCAGTTTGGAGGCGACAGGGCGCGGCGGGGAGCTGTTTTTT. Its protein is CASSLEATGRGGELFF.

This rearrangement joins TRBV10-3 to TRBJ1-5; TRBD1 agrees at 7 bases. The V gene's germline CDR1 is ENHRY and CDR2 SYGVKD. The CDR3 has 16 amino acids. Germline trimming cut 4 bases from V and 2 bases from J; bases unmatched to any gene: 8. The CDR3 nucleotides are TGTGCCATCAGTGGGGACAGTACAAAGGGCAATCAGCCCCAGCATTTT. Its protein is CAISGDSTKGNQPQHF.

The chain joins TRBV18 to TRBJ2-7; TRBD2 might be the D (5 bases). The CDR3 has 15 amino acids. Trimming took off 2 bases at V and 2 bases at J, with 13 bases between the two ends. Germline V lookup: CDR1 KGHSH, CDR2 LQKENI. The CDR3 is CASSPNFGLTYEQYF. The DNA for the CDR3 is TGTGCCAGCTCACCAAATTTCGGACTTACCTACGAGCAGTACTTC.

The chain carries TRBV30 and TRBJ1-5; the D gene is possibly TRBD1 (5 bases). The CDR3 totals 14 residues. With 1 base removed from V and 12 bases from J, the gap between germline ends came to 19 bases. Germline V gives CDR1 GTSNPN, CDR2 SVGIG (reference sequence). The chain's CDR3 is CAWSAGTAQGGQHF. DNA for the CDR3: TGTGCCTGGAGTGCCGGGACGGCCCAGGGAGGCCAGCATTTT.

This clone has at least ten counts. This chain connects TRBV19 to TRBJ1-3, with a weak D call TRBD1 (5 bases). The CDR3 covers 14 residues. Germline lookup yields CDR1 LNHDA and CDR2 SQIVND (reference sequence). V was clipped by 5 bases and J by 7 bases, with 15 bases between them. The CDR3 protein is CASSDPARGNTIYF. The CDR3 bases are TGTGCCAGTAGTGACCCAGCCCGGGGGAACACCATATATTTT.

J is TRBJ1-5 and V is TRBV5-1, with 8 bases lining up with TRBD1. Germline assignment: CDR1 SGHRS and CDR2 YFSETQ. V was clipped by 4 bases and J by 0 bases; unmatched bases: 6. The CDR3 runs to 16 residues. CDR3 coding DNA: TGCGCCAGCAGCCTCGGGACAGGTAATAGCAATCAGCCCCAGCATTTT. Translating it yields CASSLGTGNSNQPQHF.